This T cell receptor (beta chain) is from a study of blood T cell repertoires in COVID-19. For the study at large: COVID-19 samples from acute and convalescent phases originated in the United States, Italy and Spain. Sources were T cells, B-cell-depleted T cells, or PBMCs; the material itself was cDNA or gDNA.

Authors' analysis steps: Estimated nucleated cell counts came from reference gene primer amplification. Sequencing used immunoSEQ multiplex PCR; TCRdb keeps in-frame clones, though not all of them. The V and J calls and the clone size are those of that table, but D and trimming were determined from the DNA. The sample comprises more than 25,000 clones, roughly 88% of which are singletons, and about 1% rests with the top ten. This CDR3 has 15 amino acids. V lost 6 bases and J lost 10, with 20 bases in between. CDR1 SGHRS and CDR2 YFSETQ come from the germline V gene. The chain combines TRBV5-1 with TRBJ1-6; D gene uncertain. The receptor was isolated from a man between 65 and 80 years old with active or convalescent COVID-19. Sequencing was done on a sample of peripheral blood. The CDR3 DNA reads TGCGCCAGCACCCGAGGTTTCTCCGATACCTCACCCCTCCACTTT. It translates to CASTRGFSDTSPLHF. The full variable domain, in which reference TRBV5-1 and TRBJ1-6 provide the parts outside the CDR3, is KAGVTQTPRYLIKTRGQQVTLSCSPISGHRSVSWYQQTPGQGLQFLFEYFSETQRNKGNFPGRFSGRQFSNSRSEMNVSTLELGDSALYLCASTRGFSDTSPLHFGNGTRLTVT.